These 5 T cell receptor beta chains share one sample of origin, sequenced in a study of control samples from healthy donors and cancer patients. Produced via immunoSEQ multiplex PCR; TCRdb's table is partial and in-frame only. Among about 80,000 clones listed, 75% to 85% were seen once. The sample taken for sequencing was PBMCs. Receptors originate from a man aged 55 to 70 with head and neck cancer.

This clone appeared a few times. This rearrangement joins TRBV5-1 to TRBJ1-3; D gene unclear. Germline V gene data show CDR1 as SGHRS and CDR2 as YFSETQ. The CDR3 loop spans 13 amino acids. V lost 4 bases to trimming and J lost 8 bases, with 13 bases between them. The CDR3 reads CASSKNPLDTIYF. DNA of the CDR3: TGCGCCAGCAGCAAAAATCCGTTGGACACCATATATTTT.

The J gene is TRBJ2-1, the V gene TRBV11-2, with 8 nucleotides matching TRBD1. CDR3 length equals 14 residues. Germline loops: CDR1 SGHAT, CDR2 FQNNGV. With 5 bases clipped from V and 4 bases from J, the junction kept 4 bases outside the gene matches. CDR3 sequence (DNA): TGTGCCAGCAGCCGGACAGGGAATTACAATGAGCAGTTCTTC. Encoded protein: CASSRTGNYNEQFF. Drawing the rest from reference TRBV11-2 and TRBJ2-1, the complete variable domain is EAGVAQSPRYKIIEKRQSVAFWCNPISGHATLYWYQQILGQGPKLLIQFQNNGVVDDSQLPKDRFSAERLKGVDSTLKIQPAKLEDSAVYLCASSRTGNYNEQFFGPGTRLTVL.

V usage is TRBV27 and J usage is TRBJ2-5; D perhaps matches TRBD2 (6 bases). Between the trimmed V and J ends, which lost 6 bases and 4 bases, there was a span of 12 bases. Germline V gives CDR1 MNHEY, CDR2 SMNVEV (reference sequence). CDR3 length: 13 residues. The CDR3 bases are TGTGCCAGCAGACCCCAGGGAGGAGAGACCCAGTACTTC. This encodes CASRPQGGETQYF.

This clone appeared a few times. The rearrangement uses TRBV6-5 and TRBJ2-5; 9 nucleotides match TRBD1. V lost 8 bases to trimming and J lost 5 bases; unmatched junction nucleotides: 9. Germline V gene sequence: CDR1 MNHEY, CDR2 SVGAGI. The CDR3 has 14 residues. The DNA for the CDR3 is TGTGCCAGCGGGAGGGACAGGGCTCGGGAGACCCAGTACTTC. This encodes CASGRDRARETQYF.

The chain links TRBV5-6 to TRBJ1-5; D not resolved. The V and J ends lost 2 bases and 0 bases respectively, with 6 bases between them. CDR3 length: 14 residues. CDR1 SGHDT and CDR2 YYEEEE come from the germline V gene. CDR3 residues: CASSFYGSNQPQHF. CDR3 coding DNA: TGTGCCAGCAGCTTCTATGGTAGCAATCAGCCCCAGCATTTT.